Following are 24 T cell receptor beta chains from one sample sequenced in a study of cytomegalovirus exposure and HLA in healthy donors. It was with 60 Vbeta and 13 Jbeta primers that the PCR ran. Data came from immunoSEQ multiplex PCR; TCRdb stores just in-frame clones and leaves some out. Its clone listing holds about 160,000 clones. The sequenced sample consisted of PBMCs. Receptors originate from a woman aged 60-75 years in good health and CMV-seronegative.

This chain uses TRBV4-2 with TRBJ1-3; D remains ambiguous. CDR3 length: 15 residues. Trimming pared 2 bases from V and 3 bases from J, leaving 11 bases between. CDR1 is LGHNA, CDR2 YNFKEQ, per germline. The CDR3 loop reads CASSQQAENGNTIYF. CDR3 sequence (DNA): TGTGCCAGCAGCCAACAGGCTGAGAATGGAAACACCATATATTTT.

This sequence joins TRBV7-3 and TRBJ2-1, with a weak D call TRBD1 (5 bases). With 3 bases removed from V and 8 bases from J, the gap between germline ends came to 17 bases. The CDR3 totals 15 residues. The germline CDR1 and CDR2 sequences are SGHTA and FQGTGA. The CDR3 sequence: CASSLRQGNFYEQFF. Written as DNA, the CDR3 is TGTGCCAGCAGCTTGAGGCAGGGAAACTTCTATGAGCAGTTCTTC.

V is TRBV7-2 and J is TRBJ1-2, with D perhaps TRBD1 (5 bases). Per the germline V gene, CDR1 is SGHTA and CDR2 is FQGNSA. This CDR3 is built from 16 residues. Trimming removed 1 base from V and 7 bases from J, with 19 bases in between. The CDR3 reads CASSLGADSGLSGYTF. Written as DNA, the CDR3 is TGTGCCAGCAGCTTAGGTGCAGACAGTGGCCTGAGTGGCTACACCTTC.

J is TRBJ2-4 and V is TRBV12-5; tentative D call: TRBD1 (7 bases). This CDR3 is built from 16 residues. CDR1 and CDR2 (germline): LGHNT, FRNRAP. The V end was cut by 7 bases, the J end by 1 base, with 17 bases between. CDR3 protein: CASVTGGGSAKNIQYF. The CDR3 DNA reads as TGTGCTAGTGTAACCGGAGGGGGCTCGGCCAAAAACATTCAGTACTTC.

The chain is built from TRBV7-6 and TRBJ2-3, with D maybe TRBD2 (6 bases). The germline CDR1 and CDR2 sequences are SGHVS and FNYEAQ. CDR3 length: 18 amino acids. V dropped 3 bases and J dropped 2 bases, with 21 bases sitting between them. CDR3 sequence (DNA): TGTGCCAGCAGCTTCGCGGCTAGCGAGCAAACCCCCACAGATACGCAGTATTTT. Residues: CASSFAASEQTPTDTQYF.

This rearrangement joins TRBV2 to TRBJ2-5, with D tentatively TRBD1 (6 bases). Near its end, the DNA agrees better with TRBJ2-7, so the J call may be wrong. Per the germline V gene, CDR1 is SNHLY and CDR2 is FYNNEI. The CDR3 is 15 residues long. As DNA, the CDR3 is TGTGCCAGCAGGCGTCCCGGACAGCCCTCCTACGAGCAGTACTTC. Its protein product is CASRRPGQPSYEQYF.

V is TRBV27 and J is TRBJ2-7, with a possible D match to TRBD1 (6 bases). The CDR3 covers 12 residues. The V and J ends lost 9 bases and 6 bases respectively, with 15 bases between them. Per germline, CDR1 MNHEY and CDR2 SMNVEV (reference sequence). CDR3: CASWQGYGEQYF. The CDR3 region has the DNA TGTGCCAGTTGGCAGGGGTACGGCGAGCAGTACTTC.

The CDR3: CSVVLAKEGTEAFF. CDR3 DNA: TGCAGCGTTGTCTTGGCGAAGGAGGGCACTGAAGCTTTCTTT. The genes are TRBV29-1 and TRBJ1-1, with D hard to call. V gave up 4 bases and J gave up 4 bases, with 16 bases separating them. Germline V gives CDR1 SQVTM, CDR2 ANQGSEA. The CDR3 spans 14 residues.

The genes are TRBV6-5 and TRBJ2-2, with TRBD2 identical over 9 bases. This CDR3 is built from 16 residues. The germline gives CDR1 MNHEY, CDR2 SVGAGI. V shed 4 bases, J shed 2 bases, and the junction held 5 bases outside the gene matches. CDR3 residues: CASSLAGGPNTGELFF. In DNA form, the CDR3 reads TGTGCCAGCAGTTTGGCGGGAGGGCCAAACACCGGGGAGCTGTTTTTT.

CDR3 amino acids: CASSLGQVAYEQYF. CDR3 bases: TGCGCCAGCAGCTTGGGACAGGTTGCCTACGAGCAGTACTTC. This sequence joins TRBV5-1 and TRBJ2-7; D perhaps matches TRBD1 (6 bases). V was pared by 0 bases and J by 2 bases, with 9 bases between. The CDR3 is 14 residues long. Germline CDR1 SGHRS, CDR2 YFSETQ. Together with reference TRBV5-1 and TRBJ2-7, the CDR3 gives the full variable domain: KAGVTQTPRYLIKTRGQQVTLSCSPISGHRSVSWYQQTPGQGLQFLFEYFSETQRNKGNFPGRFSGRQFSNSRSEMNVSTLELGDSALYLCASSLGQVAYEQYFGPGTRLTVT.

The rearrangement links TRBV18 to TRBJ2-2; 8 bases align to TRBD1. CDR3 length: 17 amino acids. CDR1 is KGHSH and CDR2 is LQKENI in the germline V gene. Unmatched junction bases numbered 15, after V lost 6 bases and J lost 6 bases. CDR3 amino acids: CASSPRKGQGSAGELFF. DNA of the CDR3: TGTGCCAGCTCCCCCCGAAAAGGACAGGGATCCGCCGGGGAGCTGTTTTTT.

The chain employs TRBV18 and TRBJ1-1; D is unresolved. CDR3 length: 17 residues. V was trimmed by 1 base and J by 1 base, leaving 16 bases between them. Germline V gives CDR1 KGHSH, CDR2 LQKENI. CDR3 in amino acids: CASSPQNNGLGNTEAFF. The DNA of the CDR3 is TGTGCCAGCTCACCACAGAACAATGGGCTGGGGAACACTGAAGCTTTCTTT.

The chain recombines TRBV18 with TRBJ1-1; D unresolved. Germline-derived CDR1 and CDR2 are KGHSH and LQKENI. There are 16 residues in the CDR3. The ends were cut back, 4 bases at V and 3 bases at J, with 18 bases in the middle. The CDR3: CASSQAGRWGHTEAFF. The CDR3 nucleotides read TGTGCCAGCTCACAGGCGGGCCGCTGGGGTCACACTGAAGCTTTCTTT. Together with reference TRBV18 and TRBJ1-1, the CDR3 gives the full variable domain: NAGVMQNPRHLVRRRGQEARLRCSPMKGHSHVYWYRQLPEEGLKFMVYLQKENIIDESGMPKERFSAEFPKEGPSILRIQQVVRGDSAAYFCASSQAGRWGHTEAFFGQGTRLTVV.

The V call is TRBV5-1, the J call TRBJ2-4; 7 nucleotides line up with TRBD1. The CDR3 consists of 14 residues. In germline, CDR1 is SGHRS, CDR2 YFSETQ. The ends lost 4 bases at V and 8 bases at J; junction bases unmatched: 9. In nucleotides, the CDR3 is TGCGCCAGCAGCCAGACAGGGTCTACGCACATTCAGTACTTC. Translating it yields CASSQTGSTHIQYF.

The J gene is TRBJ2-2, the V gene TRBV19; 9 bases match TRBD2. The V and J ends lost 6 bases and 7 bases, in that order; junction bases with no gene match: 6. This CDR3 comprises 14 residues. Germline V gene data show CDR1 as LNHDA and CDR2 as SQIVND (reference sequence). This CDR3 reads CASRPLAGIGELFF. The CDR3, as DNA: TGTGCCAGTAGACCGCTAGCGGGGATCGGGGAGCTGTTTTTT.

The CDR3 sequence: CASNRGDVENSPLHF. The CDR3, as DNA: TGTGCCAGCAATCGAGGAGACGTCGAAAATTCACCCCTCCACTTT. The chain joins TRBV9 to TRBJ1-6, with D unresolved. From germline, CDR1 is SGDLS and CDR2 YYNGEE. The germline V and J ends were trimmed by 6 bases and 7 bases, with 17 bases remaining between them. The CDR3 has 15 residues.

The CDR3 DNA follows: TGCGCCAGCAGCTTGGAAGTACAGGGAGATGGCTACACCTTC. Translated, it gives CASSLEVQGDGYTF. The V call is TRBV5-1, the J call TRBJ1-2, with D possibly matching TRBD1 (6 bases). This CDR3 comprises 14 residues. V was cut by 0 bases and J by 6 bases, with 12 bases left in between. Per the germline V gene, CDR1 is SGHRS and CDR2 is YFSETQ. The full variable domain, its missing parts supplied by reference TRBV5-1 and TRBJ1-2, is KAGVTQTPRYLIKTRGQQVTLSCSPISGHRSVSWYQQTPGQGLQFLFEYFSETQRNKGNFPGRFSGRQFSNSRSEMNVSTLELGDSALYLCASSLEVQGDGYTFGSGTRLTVV.

The chain's CDR3 is CASGNGQLSYEQYF. The CDR3 bases are TGTGCTAGTGGAAACGGACAGCTCTCCTACGAGCAGTACTTC. The gene calls are TRBV12-5 and TRBJ2-7; D is possibly TRBD1 (6 bases). The V end lost 6 bases, the J end lost 0 bases, and 12 bases lay between the germline ends. CDR3 length: 14 residues. Germline CDR1 is LGHNT and CDR2 is FRNRAP.

This rearrangement joins TRBV7-8 to TRBJ2-7; D is unclear. The germline V and J ends were trimmed by 5 bases and 0 bases, with 8 bases remaining between them. The V gene's germline CDR1 is SGHVS and CDR2 FQNEAQ. The CDR3 length is 13 residues. The CDR3 spells CASSPDTSYEQYF. For the CDR3, the DNA is TGTGCCAGCAGCCCAGACACCTCCTACGAGCAGTACTTC.

This chain joins TRBV5-1 and TRBJ1-6; 7 bases fit TRBD1. This CDR3 has 15 amino acids. Germline V lookup: CDR1 SGHRS, CDR2 YFSETQ. V gave up 3 bases and J gave up 6 bases; unmatched junction bases: 6. The CDR3 nucleotides read TGCGCCAGCAGCTGGGACAGATTAAGTAATTCACCCCTCCACTTT. Residues: CASSWDRLSNSPLHF. Together with reference TRBV5-1 and TRBJ1-6, the CDR3 gives the full variable domain: KAGVTQTPRYLIKTRGQQVTLSCSPISGHRSVSWYQQTPGQGLQFLFEYFSETQRNKGNFPGRFSGRQFSNSRSEMNVSTLELGDSALYLCASSWDRLSNSPLHFGNGTRLTVT.

The J gene is TRBJ2-6, the V gene TRBV2; possible D gene TRBD2, 5 bases. The CDR3 is 15 residues long. Trimming shortened V by 2 bases and J by 2 bases, and 7 bases separated the two germline ends. Germline V gene data show CDR1 as SNHLY and CDR2 as FYNNEI. CDR3 protein: CASSEYGAGANVLTF. CDR3 nucleotide sequence: TGTGCCAGCAGTGAATACGGGGCTGGGGCCAACGTCCTGACTTTC.

The V call is TRBV29-1, the J call TRBJ2-7, with 7 bases identical to TRBD1. V lost 3 bases, J lost 2 bases, and 4 bases stayed unmatched. This CDR3 contains 13 residues. Per the germline V gene, CDR1 is SQVTM and CDR2 is ANQGSEA. The CDR3 reads CSVESQGAYEQYF. The CDR3 DNA sequence: TGCAGCGTTGAGAGCCAGGGGGCCTACGAGCAGTACTTC.

J is TRBJ1-2 and V is TRBV19, with 8 bases fitting TRBD1. Per the germline V gene, CDR1 is LNHDA and CDR2 is SQIVND (reference sequence). J was trimmed by 5 bases and V by 6 bases; bases with no gene match: 11. The CDR3 sequence is 15 residues long. The CDR3 protein is CASSPSDREIYGYTF. Here the CDR3 DNA reads TGTGCCAGTAGCCCCTCGGACAGGGAAATATATGGCTACACCTTC.

The rearrangement links TRBV30 to TRBJ2-3; D is perhaps TRBD1 (5 bases). This CDR3 contains 13 residues. Trimming cost V 3 bases and J 4 bases, with 11 bases left between them. Germline V CDR1 and CDR2: GTSNPN, SVGIG (reference sequence). In nucleotides, the CDR3 is TGTGCCTGGAGCCAAGGGGTAGCAGATACGCAGTATTTT. It codes for CAWSQGVADTQYF.